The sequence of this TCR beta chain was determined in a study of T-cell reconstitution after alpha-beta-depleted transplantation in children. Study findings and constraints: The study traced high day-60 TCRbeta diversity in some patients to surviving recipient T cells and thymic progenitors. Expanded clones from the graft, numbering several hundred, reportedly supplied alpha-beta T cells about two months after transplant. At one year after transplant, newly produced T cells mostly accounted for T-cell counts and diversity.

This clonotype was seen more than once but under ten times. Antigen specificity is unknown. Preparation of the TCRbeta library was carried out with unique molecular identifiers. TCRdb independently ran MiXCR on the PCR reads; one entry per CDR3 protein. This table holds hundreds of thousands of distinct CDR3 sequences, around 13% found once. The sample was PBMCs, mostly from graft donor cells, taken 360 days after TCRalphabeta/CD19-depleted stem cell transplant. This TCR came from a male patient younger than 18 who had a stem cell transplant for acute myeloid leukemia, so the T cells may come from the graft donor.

For the CDR3, the DNA is TGCAGTGCTAGCGACAGGGGTTCTGGAAACACCATATATTTT. Translating it yields CSASDRGSGNTIYF. The J gene is TRBJ1-3, the V gene TRBV20-1, with 8 bases lining up with TRBD1. CDR3 size: 14 residues. J lost 1 base, V lost 3 bases, and 2 bases had no gene match. Germline CDR1 and CDR2: DFQATT and SNEGSKA (reference sequence).